This TCR beta chain was recorded in a study of blood T cell repertoires in COVID-19. At the level of the study: The United States, Italy and Spain provided the acute and convalescent COVID-19 samples. T cells, B-cell-depleted T cells, or PBMCs supplied cDNA or gDNA.

Original methodology: Quantification of nucleated cells was approximated via reference gene primer amplification. This table comes from immunoSEQ multiplex PCR, and its TCRdb copy is limited to in-frame clones, with some not included. V and J calls and clone size come straight from that table; D and trimming were deduced from the DNA. The sample lists 140,000 to 150,000 clones, about 80% seen once, with more than 40% in the top ten. The junction had 6 bases not matched to a gene; V was cut back by 0 bases and J by 6 bases. This CDR3 is 16 amino acids long. Germline V CDR1 and CDR2: LGHNA, YNFKEQ. The chain recombines TRBV4-2 with TRBJ2-2; 8 nucleotides line up with TRBD2. Sequencing was carried out using peripheral blood. This receptor was identified in a human donor in a cohort sampled during active COVID-19. The CDR3 DNA follows: TGTGCCAGCAGCCAAGAGCTTAGCGGGATACCCGGGGAGCTGTTTTTT. Amino acid sequence: CASSQELSGIPGELFF.